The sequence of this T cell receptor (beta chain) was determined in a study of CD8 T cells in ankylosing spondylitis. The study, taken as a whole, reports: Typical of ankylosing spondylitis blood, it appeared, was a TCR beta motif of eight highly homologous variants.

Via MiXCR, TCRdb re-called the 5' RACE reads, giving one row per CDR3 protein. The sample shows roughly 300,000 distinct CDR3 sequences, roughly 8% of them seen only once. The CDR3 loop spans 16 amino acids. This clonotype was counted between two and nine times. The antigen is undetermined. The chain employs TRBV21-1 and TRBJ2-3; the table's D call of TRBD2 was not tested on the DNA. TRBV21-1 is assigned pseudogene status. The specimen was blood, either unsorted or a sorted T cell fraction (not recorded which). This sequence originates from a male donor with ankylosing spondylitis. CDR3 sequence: CASSPSGRAGTDTQYF. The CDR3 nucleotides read TGTGCCAGCAGCCCGAGCGGGAGGGCCGGAACAGATACGCAGTATTTT.